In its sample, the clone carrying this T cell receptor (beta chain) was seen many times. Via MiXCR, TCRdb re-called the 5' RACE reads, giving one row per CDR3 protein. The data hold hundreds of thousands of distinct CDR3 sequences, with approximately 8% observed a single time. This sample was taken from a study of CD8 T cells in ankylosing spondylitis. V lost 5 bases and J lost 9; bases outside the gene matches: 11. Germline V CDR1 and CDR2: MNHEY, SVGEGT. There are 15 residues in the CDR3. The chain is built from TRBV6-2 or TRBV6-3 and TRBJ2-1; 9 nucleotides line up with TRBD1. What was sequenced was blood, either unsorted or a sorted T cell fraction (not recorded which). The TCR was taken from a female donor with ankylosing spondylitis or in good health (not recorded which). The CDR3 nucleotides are TGTGCCAGCAGTCCTGGGGACAGGGCTTGGGTTGAGCAGTTCTTC. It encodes CASSPGDRAWVEQFF.